Presented here are 23 T cell receptor beta chains from one specimen sequenced in a study of CD8 T cells in ankylosing spondylitis (dated by TCRdb to the late 2010s). The method was 5' RACE. The instrument was an Illumina HiSeq 2500. Through fastp at Q25 and MiXCR, TCRdb rebuilt clones from the public reads, retaining in-frame beta chains. Each CDR3 protein appears once, grouped with its most common genes and DNA. The sample table records a few hundred thousand distinct CDR3 sequences; less than 25% of these occur just once. The biggest ten clones account for 3.5% of the sample. Sequencing was carried out using blood, either unsorted or a sorted T cell fraction (not recorded which). The receptors here all came from a female donor with ankylosing spondylitis or in good health (not recorded which).

This clonotype occurred a few times. This may be a read error: a much more frequent sequence differs by one nucleotide. The chain uses TRBV12-3 or TRBV12-4 and TRBJ1-1, with D unclear. V lost 2 bases, J lost 1 base, and 5 bases lay in between. The CDR3 has 13 amino acids. CDR3 sequence reads: CASSLMGNTEAFF. Written as DNA, the CDR3 is TGTGCCAGCAGTTTAATGGGGAACACTGAAGCTTTCTTT.

Ten or more counts support this clonotype. This sequence joins TRBV12-3 or TRBV12-4 and TRBJ2-1; possible D gene TRBD2, 6 bases. V lost 3 bases, J lost 0 bases, and 9 bases lay in between. There are 15 residues in the CDR3. As DNA, the CDR3 is TGTGCCAGCAGTTTCTCCGGGAGCTCCTACAATGAGCAGTTCTTC. Translating it yields CASSFSGSSYNEQFF.

This clonotype was counted ten times or more. The chain recombines TRBV11-2 with TRBJ2-7, with 9 nucleotides matching TRBD2. The trim removed 2 bases at V and 2 bases at J, leaving 4 bases unmatched. The CDR3 consists of 15 residues. The germline V gene encodes CDR1 SGHAT and CDR2 FQNNGV. Here the CDR3 reads CASSLRLAGTYEQYF. The CDR3 bases are TGTGCCAGCAGCTTAAGGCTAGCGGGAACCTACGAGCAGTACTTC. The variable domain in full, with the rest retrieved from reference TRBV11-2 and TRBJ2-7, is EAGVAQSPRYKIIEKRQSVAFWCNPISGHATLYWYQQILGQGPKLLIQFQNNGVVDDSQLPKDRFSAERLKGVDSTLKIQPAKLEDSAVYLCASSLRLAGTYEQYFGPGTRLTVT.

This clonotype has only a few counts. This sequence joins TRBV30 and TRBJ1-2; D remains ambiguous. This CDR3 has 12 amino acids. The germline gives CDR1 GTSNPN, CDR2 SVGIG (reference sequence). Trimming stripped 2 bases from V and 7 bases from J, with 11 bases between. The CDR3 DNA follows: TGTGCCTGGAGTAGGGATAGGTTTGGCTACACCTTC. This codes for CAWSRDRFGYTF. Full variable domain (outside the CDR3, taken from reference TRBV30 and TRBJ1-2): SQTIHQWPATLVQPVGSPLSLECTVEGTSNPNLYWYRQAAGRGLQLLFYSVGIGQISSEVPQNLSASRPQDRQFILSSKKLLLSDSGFYLCAWSRDRFGYTFGSGTRLTVV.

The CDR3 coding sequence is TGCAGTGCTACAAAAGAAATAGACTATGGCTACACCTTC. Its protein is CSATKEIDYGYTF. The chain is built from TRBV20-1 and TRBJ1-2, with unresolved D. From germline, CDR1 is DFQATT and CDR2 SNEGSKA (reference sequence). V lost 4 bases, J lost 3 bases, and 12 bases lay in between. The CDR3 runs to 13 residues.

The table lists this clonotype with a few counts. The rearrangement uses TRBV19 and TRBJ1-5; no clear D gene. Trimming removed 8 bases from V and 7 bases from J, with 15 bases in between. The CDR3 runs 13 residues. The germline CDR1 and CDR2 sequences are LNHDA and SQIVND (reference sequence). CDR3 region: CASFQPGEQPQHF. As DNA, the CDR3 is TGTGCCAGTTTCCAACCTGGGGAGCAGCCCCAGCATTTT.

The chain has TRBV27 and TRBJ2-7, with 10 positions matching TRBD1. CDR1 MNHEY and CDR2 SMNVEV come from the germline V gene (reference sequence). The CDR3 contains 15 residues. The trim removed 5 bases at V and 4 bases at J, leaving 8 bases unmatched. CDR3 DNA sequence: TGTGCCAGCAGTCCGCCGGGACAGGGGATGTACGAGCAGTACTTC. It encodes CASSPPGQGMYEQYF.

This chain connects TRBV4-3 to TRBJ2-2; D may be TRBD1 (6 bases). Germline CDR1 LGHNA, CDR2 YSLEER. Trimming shortened V by 1 base and J by 6 bases, and 9 bases separated the two germline ends. This CDR3 contains 14 residues. The CDR3 protein is CASSQVAGAGELFF. CDR3 nucleotide sequence: TGCGCCAGCAGCCAAGTGGCAGGGGCCGGGGAGCTGTTTTTT.

This clonotype was counted between two and nine times. The CDR3 region is CASSRGHELYGNTEAFF. As DNA, the CDR3 is TGTGCCAGCAGCCGAGGACACGAGCTGTATGGGAACACTGAAGCTTTCTTT. The V gene is TRBV6-5, the J gene TRBJ1-1; tentatively, D is TRBD1 (5 bases). Germline CDR1 reads MNHEY; CDR2 reads SVGAGI. The CDR3 is 17 residues long. Trimming pared 6 bases from V and 1 base from J, leaving 21 bases between.

V usage is TRBV4-1 and J usage is TRBJ1-2; D is uncertain. Germline assignment: CDR1 MGHRA and CDR2 YSYEKL. CDR3 size: 15 residues. V was shortened by 3 bases and J by 4 bases, with 15 bases between the two germline ends. CDR3 bases: TGCGCCAGCAGCCACCCAACCCCCGAGGGCTATGGCTACACCTTC. Translated: CASSHPTPEGYGYTF.

This clonotype has only one observation. V and J are TRBV27 and TRBJ2-3; D may correspond to TRBD1 or TRBD2 (6 bases each). The germline V and J ends were trimmed by 6 bases and 5 bases, with 21 bases remaining between them. CDR3 length: 16 amino acids. Germline values: CDR1 MNHEY, CDR2 SMNVEV (reference sequence). DNA for the CDR3: TGTGCCAGCAGCCGTAGAGGGGGGTGGGGCGTAGATACGCAGTATTTT. It yields the protein CASSRRGGWGVDTQYF.

CDR3 region: CSVLNRGSYEQYF. DNA of the CDR3: TGCAGCGTTCTTAACAGGGGGTCCTACGAGCAGTACTTC. This chain links TRBV29-1 with TRBJ2-7, with TRBD1 identical over 8 bases. With V trimmed by 5 bases and J by 1 base, 4 bases remained unmatched. The CDR3 is made up of 13 amino acids. Per germline, CDR1 SQVTM and CDR2 ANQGSEA.

This clonotype has a handful of counts. The chain employs TRBV2 and TRBJ2-3, with D perhaps TRBD1 (6 bases). Deletions cut 7 bases from V and 8 bases from J, with 19 bases between. CDR1 SNHLY and CDR2 FYNNEI come from the germline V gene. The CDR3 loop spans 14 amino acids. The CDR3 bases are TGTGCCAGCATTCCCAGAGAAGGGGACATTACGCAGTATTTT. Translation: CASIPREGDITQYF.

The gene calls are TRBV5-1 and TRBJ2-5, with D unresolved. V was pared by 9 bases and J by 5 bases, with 14 bases between. Per germline, CDR1 SGHRS and CDR2 YFSETQ. The CDR3 has 12 amino acids. The CDR3 region is CATSLGGETQYF. In DNA, the CDR3 is TGCGCCACCTCATTGGGTGGGGAGACCCAGTACTTC. The full variable domain, with the rest looked up from reference TRBV5-1 and TRBJ2-5, is KAGVTQTPRYLIKTRGQQVTLSCSPISGHRSVSWYQQTPGQGLQFLFEYFSETQRNKGNFPGRFSGRQFSNSRSEMNVSTLELGDSALYLCATSLGGETQYFGPGTRLLVL.

This clonotype was seen only a few times. The rearrangement joins TRBV20-1 to TRBJ1-2; D gene ambiguous. V was trimmed by 3 bases and J by 0 bases, leaving 8 bases between them. The CDR3 consists of 13 residues. Germline assignment: CDR1 DFQATT and CDR2 SNEGSKA (reference sequence). The DNA for the CDR3 is TGCAGTGCTAGCTCCGGGACTAACTATGGCTACACCTTC. Amino acids: CSASSGTNYGYTF.

This clonotype was counted between two and nine times. The chain recombines TRBV10-3 with TRBJ2-1; a weak D match, TRBD2 (6 bases). The CDR3 sequence is 14 residues long. Germline V lookup: CDR1 ENHRY, CDR2 SYGVKD. With 3 bases removed from V and 6 bases from J, the gap between germline ends came to 12 bases. The CDR3 DNA reads TGTGCCATCAGTGACGAACTAGCTAGCAATGAGCAGTTCTTC. This translates into CAISDELASNEQFF.

This clonotype has just a few counts. The chain joins TRBV28 to TRBJ1-5; D uncertain. The V gene lost 3 bases and the J gene lost 7 bases, with 10 bases spanning the gap. CDR3 length equals 13 residues. The germline gives CDR1 MDHEN, CDR2 SYDVKM. The CDR3 DNA is TGTGCCAGCAGTTTGGGTGTGTTGCAGCCCCAGCATTTT. Translation: CASSLGVLQPQHF. Together with reference TRBV28 and TRBJ1-5, the CDR3 gives the full variable domain: DVKVTQSSRYLVKRTGEKVFLECVQDMDHENMFWYRQDPGLGLRLIYFSYDVKMKEKGDIPEGYSVSREKKERFSLILESASTNQTSMYLCASSLGVLQPQHFGDGTRLSIL.

The chain carries TRBV12-3 or TRBV12-4 and TRBJ1-2, with unresolved D. V gave up 7 bases and J gave up 2 bases, with 11 bases separating them. The CDR3 is 13 residues long. CDR3 region: CASNRGENYGYTF. The CDR3 DNA reads as TGTGCCAGCAACCGCGGGGAGAACTATGGCTACACCTTC.

The table lists this clonotype with many counts. V usage is TRBV20-1 and J usage is TRBJ2-1, with 9 bases lining up with TRBD2. Germline-derived CDR1 and CDR2 are DFQATT and SNEGSKA (reference sequence). The CDR3 extends over 13 amino acids. The ends lost 3 bases at V and 7 bases at J; junction bases unmatched: 4. The CDR3 DNA reads as TGCAGTGCTAGGCCGGGACTAGCAAATGAGCAGTTCTTC. As protein: CSARPGLANEQFF.

The table lists this clonotype with many counts. The V and J genes are TRBV11-2 and TRBJ1-1; D gene ambiguous. Germline V gives CDR1 SGHAT, CDR2 FQNNGV. The CDR3 loop spans 12 amino acids. The V end was cut by 1 base, the J end by 7 bases, with 7 bases between. The CDR3 here is CASSLGFGEAFF. The CDR3, as DNA: TGTGCCAGCAGCTTAGGGTTCGGTGAAGCTTTCTTT.

The CDR3 protein is CASSFERSVAQYF. In DNA form, the CDR3 reads TGTGCCAGCAGCTTCGAGCGGTCCGTGGCCCAGTACTTC. The V and J genes are TRBV5-6 and TRBJ2-5; D might be TRBD2 (5 bases). The V gene lost 2 bases and the J gene lost 9 bases, with 14 bases spanning the gap. The CDR3 sequence is 13 residues long. Germline V gives CDR1 SGHDT, CDR2 YYEEEE.

The chain carries TRBV10-3 and TRBJ2-5; TRBD1 matches 7 bases. The trim removed 7 bases at V and 6 bases at J, leaving 8 bases unmatched. The CDR3 contains 13 residues. Germline assignment: CDR1 ENHRY and CDR2 SYGVKD. CDR3: CAITDTRGQTQYF. DNA of the CDR3: TGTGCCATCACAGACACGAGGGGGCAGACCCAGTACTTC.

This rearrangement joins TRBV28 to TRBJ2-7; 7 nucleotides agree with TRBD2. J was trimmed by 5 bases and V by 2 bases; bases with no gene match: 6. The CDR3 spans 14 residues. CDR1 MDHEN and CDR2 SYDVKM come from the germline V gene. The CDR3 protein is CASSLAGAANEQYF. The CDR3 DNA reads as TGTGCCAGCAGTTTAGCGGGAGCCGCTAACGAGCAGTACTTC.